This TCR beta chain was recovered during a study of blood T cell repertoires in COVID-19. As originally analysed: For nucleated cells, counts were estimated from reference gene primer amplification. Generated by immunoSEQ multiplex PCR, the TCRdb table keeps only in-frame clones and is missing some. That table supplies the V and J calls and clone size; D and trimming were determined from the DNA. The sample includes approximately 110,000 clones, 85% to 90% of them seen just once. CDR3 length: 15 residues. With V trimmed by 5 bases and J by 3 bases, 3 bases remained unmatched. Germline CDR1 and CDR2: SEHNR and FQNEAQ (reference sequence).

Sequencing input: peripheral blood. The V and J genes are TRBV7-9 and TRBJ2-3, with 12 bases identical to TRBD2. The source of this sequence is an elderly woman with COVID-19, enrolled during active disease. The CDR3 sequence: CASSATSGRTDTQYF. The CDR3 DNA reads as TGTGCCAGCAGCGCTACTAGCGGGAGGACAGATACGCAGTATTTT. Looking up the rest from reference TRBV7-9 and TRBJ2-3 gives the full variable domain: DTGVSQNPRHKITKRGQNVTFRCDPISEHNRLYWYRQTLGQGPEFLTYFQNEAQLEKSRLLSDRFSAERPKGSFSTLEIQRTEQGDSAMYLCASSATSGRTDTQYFGPGTRLTVL.